The 23 T cell receptor beta chains reported below all come from one sample, sequenced in a study of neoadjuvant anti-PD-1 for oral cavity cancer. Time point described: after neoadjuvant nivolumab, at surgical resection. Sequencing used immunoSEQ multiplex PCR; TCRdb keeps in-frame clones, though not all of them. The sample carries some 8,200 clones, under 80% recorded once. Source: PBMCs, taken after nivolumab (anti-PD-1) treatment. Receptors were obtained from a person aged 40 to 85 with oral cavity squamous cell carcinoma.

The V call is TRBV28, the J call TRBJ2-3, with no clear D. Germline values: CDR1 MDHEN, CDR2 SYDVKM. V shed 5 bases and J shed 0 bases, with 15 bases lying between them. The CDR3 spans 16 residues. CDR3 DNA sequence: TGTGCCAGCAGTCCTCCCGAACCCCCTAGCACAGATACGCAGTATTTT. It encodes CASSPPEPPSTDTQYF.

The V gene is TRBV19, the J gene TRBJ1-1; 9 positions match TRBD1. This CDR3 is built from 14 residues. After removal of 7 bases from V and 8 bases from J, the junction contained 11 bases not matched to a gene. From germline, CDR1 is LNHDA and CDR2 SQIVND (reference sequence). The CDR3 DNA is TGTGCCAGTAAGGGACAGGGTTTGAGTGCAGAAGCTTTCTTT. Translating it yields CASKGQGLSAEAFF.

The DNA of the CDR3 is TGTGCCAGCAGCGTAAACACGCAACACACCATATATTTT. It is translated as CASSVNTQHTIYF. The chain combines TRBV9 with TRBJ1-3; D unresolved. With 1 base removed from V and 8 bases from J, the gap between germline ends came to 10 bases. The germline V gene encodes CDR1 SGDLS and CDR2 YYNGEE. The CDR3 consists of 13 residues. Based on the CDR3 plus reference TRBV9 and TRBJ1-3, the full variable domain is DSGVTQTPKHLITATGQRVTLRCSPRSGDLSVYWYQQSLDQGLQFLIQYYNGEERAKGNILERFSAQQFPDLHSELNLSSLELGDSALYFCASSVNTQHTIYFGEGSWLTVV.

This clone occurred a few times. The chain employs TRBV2 and TRBJ2-3; the D gene could be TRBD1 or TRBD2 (5 bases each). CDR1 and CDR2 (germline): SNHLY, FYNNEI. The CDR3 runs to 14 residues. V was trimmed by 4 bases and J by 3 bases, leaving 11 bases between them. This CDR3 reads CASSGGIRTDTQYF. The CDR3 bases are TGTGCCAGCAGTGGGGGGATAAGGACAGATACGCAGTATTTT.

The chain couples TRBV4-3 to TRBJ2-4; a possible D gene is TRBD1 (5 bases). V dropped 0 bases and J dropped 0 bases, with 18 bases sitting between them. CDR3 size: 19 residues. Germline CDR1 and CDR2: LGHNA and YSLEER. This chain's CDR3 is CASSQDWAGLRIAKNIQYF. CDR3 in DNA: TGCGCCAGCAGCCAAGATTGGGCAGGGCTCCGTATAGCCAAAAACATTCAGTACTTC.

V is TRBV11-2 and J is TRBJ1-4, with 9 nucleotides matching TRBD1. This CDR3 has 15 residues. Germline loops: CDR1 SGHAT, CDR2 FQNNGV. Unmatched junction bases numbered 5, after V lost 5 bases and J lost 4 bases. Here the CDR3 reads CASSVTGGRNEKLFF. Here the CDR3 DNA reads TGTGCCAGCAGCGTAACAGGGGGCCGTAATGAAAAACTGTTTTTT. Combining the CDR3 with reference TRBV11-2 and TRBJ1-4 gives the whole variable domain EAGVAQSPRYKIIEKRQSVAFWCNPISGHATLYWYQQILGQGPKLLIQFQNNGVVDDSQLPKDRFSAERLKGVDSTLKIQPAKLEDSAVYLCASSVTGGRNEKLFFGSGTQLSVL.

V gene TRBV21-1 combines with J gene TRBJ2-7; whether TRBD1, the table's D call, matches the DNA was not checked. TRBV21-1 is annotated as a pseudogene. CDR3 length: 15 residues. CDR3 in DNA: TGTGCCAGCAGCAAGCAATGGACAGGTTCCTACGAGCAGTACTTC. The encoded protein is CASSKQWTGSYEQYF.

The V gene is TRBV6-1, the J gene TRBJ2-7, with D possibly TRBD2 on 6 matching bases. The CDR3 has 14 amino acids. The V gene's germline CDR1 is MNHNS and CDR2 SASEGT. V lost 7 bases to trimming and J lost 4 bases, with 17 bases between them. The CDR3 DNA sequence: TGTGCCAGCAAAAGGGCGGGGCAAGTTTACGAGCAGTACTTC. Protein: CASKRAGQVYEQYF.

The chain has TRBV7-8 and TRBJ2-2; the match to TRBD1 covers 9 bases. V lost 7 bases to trimming and J lost 5 bases; unmatched junction nucleotides: 14. CDR1 SGHVS and CDR2 FQNEAQ come from the germline V gene. This CDR3 contains 17 residues. The CDR3, as DNA: TGTGCCAGCACCCCCACGGCGGGACAGGGAGAGACCGGGGAGCTGTTTTTT. Its translation is CASTPTAGQGETGELFF.

The chain carries TRBV7-9 and TRBJ2-1; a weak D match, TRBD2 (5 bases). The CDR3 sequence is 15 residues long. In germline, CDR1 is SEHNR, CDR2 FQNEAQ (reference sequence). V was shortened by 5 bases and J by 1 base, with 12 bases between the two germline ends. The CDR3 is CASSLTRISYNEQFF. The CDR3 coding sequence is TGTGCCAGCAGCCTAACTAGAATTTCCTACAATGAGCAGTTCTTC.

The V gene is TRBV6-1, the J gene TRBJ2-1; 9 bases line up with TRBD1. Germline CDR1 and CDR2: MNHNS and SASEGT. The CDR3 is 17 residues long. V lost 3 bases and J lost 6; bases outside the gene matches: 12. CDR3 sequence: CASSEGFGTGYINEQFF. CDR3 DNA: TGTGCCAGCAGTGAGGGCTTCGGGACAGGGTATATCAATGAGCAGTTCTTC.

V usage is TRBV6-4 and J usage is TRBJ2-1; 11 positions match TRBD2. This CDR3 is built from 15 residues. J was trimmed by 7 bases and V by 6 bases; bases with no gene match: 8. Per germline, CDR1 MRHNA and CDR2 SNTAGT. The CDR3 bases are TGTGCCAGCAGACTCGTAGCGGGGGGGCGTAATGAGCAGTTCTTC. This gives the protein CASRLVAGGRNEQFF.

This clone was observed once. The rearrangement links TRBV15 to TRBJ1-5; D not resolved. Trimming stripped 0 bases from V and 6 bases from J, with 9 bases between. The germline CDR1 and CDR2 sequences are LNHNV and YYDKDF (reference sequence). This CDR3 has 14 residues. This CDR3 is CATSREGSGQPQHF. The DNA for the CDR3 is TGTGCCACCAGCAGAGAGGGATCCGGTCAGCCCCAGCATTTT.

J is TRBJ1-6 and V is TRBV9; 11 positions agree with TRBD1. Germline CDR1 and CDR2: SGDLS and YYNGEE. CDR3 length: 16 residues. Germline trimming cut 4 bases from V and 7 bases from J; bases unmatched to any gene: 7. CDR3 region: CASSISRDRGNSPLHF. The CDR3 DNA reads as TGTGCCAGCAGCATATCCCGGGACAGGGGGAATTCACCCCTCCACTTT.

This clone was picked up a small number of times. The rearrangement links TRBV27 to TRBJ1-2; D possibly corresponds to TRBD1 (5 bases). The CDR3 length is 13 residues. Germline V gene lookup returns CDR1 MNHEY and CDR2 SMNVEV (reference sequence). Trimming left V 5 bases short and J 4 bases short, with 11 bases between. The CDR3 loop is CASSPRRGYGYTF. DNA of the CDR3: TGTGCCAGCAGTCCCCGGAGGGGCTATGGCTACACCTTC.

The genes are TRBV10-2 and TRBJ1-5; 8 bases fit TRBD1. Germline V lookup: CDR1 WSHSY, CDR2 SAAADI. V dropped 4 bases and J dropped 3; count of bases not matched to a gene: 8. This CDR3 has 16 residues. The CDR3 is CASSGGDRGFNQPQHF. The CDR3 coding sequence is TGCGCCAGCAGTGGAGGAGACAGGGGTTTCAATCAGCCCCAGCATTTT.

The CDR3: CAISEPSQGDYGYTF. As DNA, the CDR3 is TGTGCCATCAGTGAGCCCTCCCAGGGGGACTATGGCTACACCTTC. The rearrangement uses TRBV10-3 and TRBJ1-2; 7 nucleotides line up with TRBD1. Germline V CDR1 and CDR2: ENHRY, SYGVKD. The CDR3 is 15 residues long. V lost 2 bases, J lost 3 bases, and 6 bases stayed unmatched.

This clone was recorded a few times. The V call is TRBV7-9, the J call TRBJ1-2; weak D call: TRBD1 (6 bases). Trimming took off 4 bases at V and 4 bases at J, with 16 bases between the two ends. CDR1 is SEHNR, CDR2 FQNEAQ, per germline (reference sequence). CDR3 length: 15 residues. CDR3 nucleotide sequence: TGTGCCAGCAGCTCAAGGACAGTGTTTTTCTATGGCTACACCTTC. It translates to CASSSRTVFFYGYTF.

V and J are TRBV6-5 and TRBJ2-4; TRBD1 agrees at 9 bases. The V gene end was trimmed by 2 bases and the J gene end by 7 bases; junction bases not matched to a gene: 6. The CDR3 is 15 amino acids. Germline CDR1 MNHEY, CDR2 SVGAGI. This CDR3 reads CASSYPGQGVNIQYF. The CDR3 bases are TGTGCCAGCAGTTACCCGGGACAGGGAGTCAACATTCAGTACTTC.

The CDR3 reads CASTPFGQGGAYIENTEAFF. The DNA of the CDR3 is TGTGCCAGCACTCCTTTCGGACAGGGAGGGGCGTATATTGAAAACACTGAAGCTTTCTTT. V and J are TRBV27 and TRBJ1-1; TRBD1 agrees at 8 bases. The ends lost 7 bases at V and 2 bases at J; junction bases unmatched: 24. Germline assignment: CDR1 MNHEY and CDR2 SMNVEV (reference sequence). This CDR3 is built from 20 residues.

This chain joins TRBV6-1 and TRBJ1-4, with TRBD1 as a possible D gene (5 bases). Germline V gene lookup returns CDR1 MNHNS and CDR2 SASEGT. Trimming stripped 6 bases from V and 0 bases from J, with 11 bases between. There are 15 residues in the CDR3. The CDR3 protein is CASSDLGATNEKLFF. The CDR3 nucleotides are TGTGCCAGCAGCGACCTGGGGGCAACTAATGAAAAACTGTTTTTT.

This clone was counted between two and nine times. The J gene is TRBJ2-1, the V gene TRBV10-3; no definite D call. This CDR3 has 15 residues. The ends were cut back, 4 bases at V and 3 bases at J, with 13 bases in the middle. CDR1 is ENHRY, CDR2 SYGVKD, per germline. Here the CDR3 reads CAISVPPLGYNEQFF. The CDR3 coding sequence is TGTGCCATCAGTGTCCCCCCACTTGGCTACAATGAGCAGTTCTTC.

This clone has only a few counts. The chain has TRBV10-3 and TRBJ1-5; maybe TRBD1 (5 bases). The germline gives CDR1 ENHRY, CDR2 SYGVKD. V shed 3 bases and J shed 3 bases, with 9 bases lying between them. The CDR3 runs 14 residues. CDR3 bases: TGTGCCATCAGTGAATCGACAGTCAATCAGCCCCAGCATTTT. Residues: CAISESTVNQPQHF.